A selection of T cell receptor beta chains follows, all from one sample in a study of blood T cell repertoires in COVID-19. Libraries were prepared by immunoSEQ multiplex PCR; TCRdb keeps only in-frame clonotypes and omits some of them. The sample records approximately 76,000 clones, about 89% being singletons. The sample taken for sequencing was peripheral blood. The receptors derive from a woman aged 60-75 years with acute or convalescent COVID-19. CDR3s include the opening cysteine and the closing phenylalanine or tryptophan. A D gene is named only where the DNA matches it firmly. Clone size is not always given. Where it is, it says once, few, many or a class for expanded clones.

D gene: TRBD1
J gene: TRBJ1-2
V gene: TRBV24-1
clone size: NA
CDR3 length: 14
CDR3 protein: CATSDPGTGGGYTF
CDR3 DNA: TGTGCCACCAGTGATCCCGGGACAGGGGGAGGCTACACCTTC

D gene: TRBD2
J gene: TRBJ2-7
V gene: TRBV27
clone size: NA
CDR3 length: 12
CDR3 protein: CASRTSGIEQYF
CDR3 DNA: TGTGCCAGCCGAACTAGCGGCATCGAGCAGTACTTC

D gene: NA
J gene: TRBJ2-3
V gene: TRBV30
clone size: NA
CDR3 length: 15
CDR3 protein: CAWSRMSLSTDTQYF
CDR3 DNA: TGTGCCTGGAGTAGAATGAGCTTAAGCACAGATACGCAGTATTTT

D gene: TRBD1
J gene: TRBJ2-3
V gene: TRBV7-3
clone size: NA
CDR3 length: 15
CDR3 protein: CASSEQGSLADTQYF
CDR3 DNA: TGTGCCAGCAGCGAACAGGGGTCCCTCGCAGATACGCAGTATTTT

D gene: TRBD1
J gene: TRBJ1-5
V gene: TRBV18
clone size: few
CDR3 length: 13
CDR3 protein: CASSPTGDQPQHF
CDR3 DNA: TGTGCCAGCTCACCAACAGGGGATCAGCCCCAGCATTTT

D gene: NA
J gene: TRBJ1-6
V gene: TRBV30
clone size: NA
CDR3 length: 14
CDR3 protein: CAWTQAGKNSPLHF
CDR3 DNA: TGTGCCTGGACCCAAGCAGGGAAAAATTCACCCCTCCACTTT

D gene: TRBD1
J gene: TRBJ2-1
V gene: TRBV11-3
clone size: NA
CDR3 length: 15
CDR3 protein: CASSPGQSSYNEQFF
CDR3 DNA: TGTGCCAGCAGCCCGGGACAGAGCTCCTACAATGAGCAGTTCTTC

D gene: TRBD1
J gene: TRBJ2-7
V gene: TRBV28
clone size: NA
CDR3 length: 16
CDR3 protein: CASLPWGQGDSYEQYF
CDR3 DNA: TGTGCCAGCCTCCCCTGGGGGCAGGGGGATAGCTACGAGCAGTACTTC

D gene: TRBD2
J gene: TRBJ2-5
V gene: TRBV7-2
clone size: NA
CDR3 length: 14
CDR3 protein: CASSEGLAGGAQYF
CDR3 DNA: TGTGCCAGCAGCGAAGGACTAGCGGGAGGGGCCCAGTACTTC

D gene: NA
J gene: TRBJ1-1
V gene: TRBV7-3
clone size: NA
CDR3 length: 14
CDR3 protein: CASRPDGGNTEAFF
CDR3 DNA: TGTGCCAGCAGACCCGATGGAGGGAACACTGAAGCTTTCTTT

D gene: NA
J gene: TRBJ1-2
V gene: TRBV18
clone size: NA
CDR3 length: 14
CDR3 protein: CASSPSTGKRGYTF
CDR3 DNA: TGTGCCAGCTCACCAAGTACAGGGAAACGTGGCTACACCTTC

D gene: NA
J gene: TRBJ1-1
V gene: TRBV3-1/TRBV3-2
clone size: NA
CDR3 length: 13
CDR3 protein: CASSQVPRTEAFF
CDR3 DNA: TGTGCCAGCAGCCAAGTCCCGCGCACTGAAGCTTTCTTT

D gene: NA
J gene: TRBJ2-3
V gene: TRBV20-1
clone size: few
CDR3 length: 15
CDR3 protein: CSASLASSGTDTQYF
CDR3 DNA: TGCAGTGCTAGTTTAGCGTCTAGCGGCACAGATACGCAGTATTTT

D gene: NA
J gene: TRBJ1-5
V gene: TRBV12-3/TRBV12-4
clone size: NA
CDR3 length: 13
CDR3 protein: CASSRTETQPQHF
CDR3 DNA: TGTGCCAGCAGTCGCACAGAGACTCAGCCCCAGCATTTT

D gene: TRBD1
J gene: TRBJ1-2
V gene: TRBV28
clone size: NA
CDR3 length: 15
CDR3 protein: CASSLPRGLGYGYTF
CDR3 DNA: TGTGCCAGCAGTTTGCCCAGGGGGCTCGGCTATGGCTACACCTTC

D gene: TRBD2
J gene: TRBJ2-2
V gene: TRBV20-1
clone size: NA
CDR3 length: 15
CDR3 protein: CSASGTSGTAGELFF
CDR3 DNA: TGCAGTGCTAGTGGGACTAGCGGGACAGCCGGGGAGCTGTTTTTT

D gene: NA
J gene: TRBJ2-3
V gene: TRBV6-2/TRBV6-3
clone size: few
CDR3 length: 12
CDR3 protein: CASSYTGDTQYF
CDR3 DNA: TGTGCCAGCAGTTATACCGGGGATACGCAGTATTTT

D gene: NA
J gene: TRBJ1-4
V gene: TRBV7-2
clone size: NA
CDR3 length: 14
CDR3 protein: CASSFWGLDEKLFF
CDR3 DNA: TGTGCCAGCAGCTTCTGGGGACTCGATGAAAAACTGTTTTTT

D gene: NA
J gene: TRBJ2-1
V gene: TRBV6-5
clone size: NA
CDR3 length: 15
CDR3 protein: CASSYIAGPYNEQFF
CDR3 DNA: TGTGCCAGCAGTTACATTGCAGGGCCTTACAATGAGCAGTTCTTC

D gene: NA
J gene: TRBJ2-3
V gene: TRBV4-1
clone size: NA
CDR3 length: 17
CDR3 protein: CASSQAGLGASTDTQYF
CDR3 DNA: TGCGCCAGCAGCCAAGCCGGCTTGGGGGCTAGCACAGATACGCAGTATTTT

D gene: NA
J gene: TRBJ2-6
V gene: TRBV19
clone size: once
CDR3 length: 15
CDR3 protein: CASSIDRRGANVLTF
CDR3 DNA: TGTGCCAGTAGTATAGACAGGAGGGGGGCCAACGTCCTGACTTTC

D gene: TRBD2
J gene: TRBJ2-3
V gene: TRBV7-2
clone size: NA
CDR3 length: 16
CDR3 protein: CASRLLLAGGTDTQYF
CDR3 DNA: TGTGCCAGCAGACTATTACTAGCGGGAGGGACAGATACGCAGTATTTT

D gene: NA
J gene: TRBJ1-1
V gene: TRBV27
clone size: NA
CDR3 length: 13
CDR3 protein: CASTQGGNTEAFF
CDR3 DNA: TGTGCCAGCACCCAGGGAGGGAACACTGAAGCTTTCTTT

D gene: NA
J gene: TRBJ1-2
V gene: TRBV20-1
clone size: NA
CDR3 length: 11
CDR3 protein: CSAGGPYGYTF
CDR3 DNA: TGCAGTGCCGGGGGGCCCTATGGCTACACCTTC

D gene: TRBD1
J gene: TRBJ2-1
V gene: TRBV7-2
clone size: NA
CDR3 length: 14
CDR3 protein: CASSQRTGYHEQFF
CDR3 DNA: TGTGCCAGCAGCCAAAGGACAGGGTACCATGAGCAGTTCTTC

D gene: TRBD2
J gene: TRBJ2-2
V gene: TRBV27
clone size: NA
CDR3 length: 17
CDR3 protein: CASSTPGRASNTGELFF
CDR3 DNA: TGTGCCAGCAGTACCCCGGGGAGGGCTTCGAACACCGGGGAGCTGTTTTTT

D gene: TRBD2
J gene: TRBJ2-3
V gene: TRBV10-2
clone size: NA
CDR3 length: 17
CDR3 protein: CASLMSLLAGGADTQYF
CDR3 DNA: TGCGCCAGCCTAATGAGTCTCCTAGCGGGAGGGGCAGATACGCAGTATTTT

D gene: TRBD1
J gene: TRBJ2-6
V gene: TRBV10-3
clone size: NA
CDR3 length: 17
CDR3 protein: CAISKTGLSSGANVLTF
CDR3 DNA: TGTGCCATCAGTAAGACAGGGTTGAGCTCTGGGGCCAACGTCCTGACTTTC

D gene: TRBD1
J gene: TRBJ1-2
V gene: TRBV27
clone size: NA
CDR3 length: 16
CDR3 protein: CASSSRLEGALNGYTF
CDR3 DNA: TGTGCCAGCAGTTCAAGACTCGAGGGGGCGCTTAATGGCTACACCTTC

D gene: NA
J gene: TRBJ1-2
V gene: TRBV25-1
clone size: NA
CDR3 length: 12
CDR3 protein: CASSVGGDGYTF
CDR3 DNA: TGTGCCAGCAGTGTCGGGGGAGATGGCTACACCTTC

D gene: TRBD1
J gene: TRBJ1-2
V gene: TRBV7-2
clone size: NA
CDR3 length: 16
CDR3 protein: CASSLEYGTGPGGYTF
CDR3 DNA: TGTGCCAGCAGCCTGGAGTACGGGACAGGCCCAGGGGGCTACACCTTC

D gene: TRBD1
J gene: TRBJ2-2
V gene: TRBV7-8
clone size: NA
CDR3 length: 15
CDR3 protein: CASGMTGAATGELFF
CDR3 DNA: TGTGCCAGCGGGATGACAGGGGCGGCGACCGGGGAGCTGTTTTTT

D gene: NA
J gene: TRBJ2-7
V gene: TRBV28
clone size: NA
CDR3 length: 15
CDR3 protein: CASSLPRTAPYEQYF
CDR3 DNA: TGTGCCAGCAGTCTGCCTCGGACAGCGCCCTACGAGCAGTACTTC

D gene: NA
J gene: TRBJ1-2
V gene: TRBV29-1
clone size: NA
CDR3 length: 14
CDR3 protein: CSVGGGRGDYGYTF
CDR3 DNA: TGCAGCGTTGGGGGCGGCAGGGGTGACTATGGCTACACCTTC

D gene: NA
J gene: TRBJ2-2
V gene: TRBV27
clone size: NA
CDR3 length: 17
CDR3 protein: CASSPSWGETFTGELFF
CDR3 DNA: TGTGCCAGCAGTCCCTCCTGGGGGGAAACCTTCACCGGGGAGCTGTTTTTT

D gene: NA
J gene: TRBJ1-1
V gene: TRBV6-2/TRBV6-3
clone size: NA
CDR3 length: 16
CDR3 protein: CASSLTSDRVNTEAFF
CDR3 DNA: TGTGCCAGCAGTTTAACTTCGGACAGAGTGAACACTGAAGCTTTCTTT

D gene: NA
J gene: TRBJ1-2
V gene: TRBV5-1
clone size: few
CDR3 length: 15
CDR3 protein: CASSLGEGSDLGYTF
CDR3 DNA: TGCGCCAGCAGCTTGGGAGAGGGTTCGGATCTAGGCTACACCTTC

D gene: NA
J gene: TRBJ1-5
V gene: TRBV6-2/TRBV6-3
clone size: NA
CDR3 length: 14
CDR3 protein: CASSFHQGYQPQHF
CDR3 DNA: TGTGCCAGCAGTTTTCACCAGGGGTATCAGCCCCAGCATTTT

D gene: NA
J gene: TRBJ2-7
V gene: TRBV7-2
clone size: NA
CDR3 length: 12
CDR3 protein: CASSLSEYEQYF
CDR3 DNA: TGTGCCAGCAGCTTATCAGAATACGAGCAGTACTTC

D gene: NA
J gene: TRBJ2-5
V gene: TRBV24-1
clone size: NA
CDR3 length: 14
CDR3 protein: CATSDVGQGETQYF
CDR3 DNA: TGTGCCACCAGTGATGTGGGTCAGGGGGAGACCCAGTACTTC

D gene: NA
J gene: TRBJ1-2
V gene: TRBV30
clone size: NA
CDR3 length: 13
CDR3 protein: CAWSVRSSNGYTF
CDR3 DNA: TGTGCCTGGAGTGTTCGATCGTCTAATGGCTACACCTTC

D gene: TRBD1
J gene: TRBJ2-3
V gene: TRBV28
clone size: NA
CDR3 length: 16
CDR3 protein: CASSPPGQGAIDTQYF
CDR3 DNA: TGTGCCAGCAGTCCCCCCGGACAGGGGGCTATAGATACGCAGTATTTT

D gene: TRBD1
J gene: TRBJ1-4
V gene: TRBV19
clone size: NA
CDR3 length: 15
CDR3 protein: CASRELGTGTEKLFF
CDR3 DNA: TGTGCCAGTAGAGAACTCGGGACAGGGACCGAAAAACTGTTTTTT

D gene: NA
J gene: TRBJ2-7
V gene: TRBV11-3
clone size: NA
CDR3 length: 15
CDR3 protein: CASSLGQAPSYEQYF
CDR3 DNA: TGTGCCAGCAGCTTAGGGCAGGCACCATCCTACGAGCAGTACTTC

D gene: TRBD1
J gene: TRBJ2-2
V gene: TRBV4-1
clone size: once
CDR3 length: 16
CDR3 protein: CASSQDTGGNTGELFF
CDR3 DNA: TGCGCCAGCAGCCAAGATACAGGGGGAAACACCGGGGAGCTGTTTTTT

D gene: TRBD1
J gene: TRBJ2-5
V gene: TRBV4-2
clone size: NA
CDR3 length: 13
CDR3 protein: CASSLGQGETQYF
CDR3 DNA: TGTGCCAGCAGCCTAGGACAGGGAGAGACCCAGTACTTC

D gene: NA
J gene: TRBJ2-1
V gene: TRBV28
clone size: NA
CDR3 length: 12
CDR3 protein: CASRSSSYEQFF
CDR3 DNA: TGTGCCAGCAGGTCTAGCTCCTATGAGCAGTTCTTC

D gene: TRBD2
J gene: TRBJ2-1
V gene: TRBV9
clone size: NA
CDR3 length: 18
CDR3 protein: CASSKTGTSGRLTLDQFF
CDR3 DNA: TGTGCCAGCAGCAAGACCGGGACTAGCGGGAGGTTGACCCTTGATCAGTTCTTC

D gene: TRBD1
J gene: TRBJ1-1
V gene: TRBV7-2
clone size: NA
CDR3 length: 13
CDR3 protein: CASSLGQGQRSFF
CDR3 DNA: TGTGCCAGCAGCTTAGGACAGGGGCAACGGTCTTTCTTT

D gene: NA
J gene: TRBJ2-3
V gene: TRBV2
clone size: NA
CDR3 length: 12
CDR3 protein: CASTTGTDTQYF
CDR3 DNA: TGTGCCAGCACTACAGGGACAGATACGCAGTATTTT

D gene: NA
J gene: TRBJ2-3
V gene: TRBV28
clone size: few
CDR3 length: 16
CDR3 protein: CASSPGPAGGRDTQYF
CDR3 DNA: TGTGCCAGCAGTCCCGGTCCGGCAGGCGGGCGAGATACGCAGTATTTT

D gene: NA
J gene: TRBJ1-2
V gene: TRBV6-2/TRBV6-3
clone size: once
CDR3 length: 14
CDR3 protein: CASSYSAGAFGYTF
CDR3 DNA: TGTGCCAGCAGTTACTCAGCAGGGGCGTTCGGCTACACCTTC

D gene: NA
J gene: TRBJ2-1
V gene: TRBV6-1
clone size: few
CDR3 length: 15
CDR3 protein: CASSEFSGVRNEQFF
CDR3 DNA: TGTGCCAGCAGTGAATTTTCGGGAGTTCGTAATGAGCAGTTCTTC